This entry lists 9 T cell receptor beta chains sequenced from one sample in a study of long-term antiretroviral therapy in people with HIV. Runs used v3.0 of the immunoSEQ assay and were done at survey level. Data came from immunoSEQ multiplex PCR; TCRdb stores just in-frame clones and leaves some out. This table has about 25,000 clones, 83% appearing once. The sample in question was unsorted PBMCs, obtained 3 years after starting antiretroviral therapy. These receptors were taken from a man in his late teens or twenties with HIV.

The chain has TRBV4-1 and TRBJ1-5, with D hard to call. Trimming stripped 1 base from V and 5 bases from J, with 6 bases between. Germline loops: CDR1 MGHRA, CDR2 YSYEKL. This CDR3 contains 13 residues. CDR3 in amino acids: CASSQVGDQPQHF. The CDR3, as DNA: TGCGCCAGCAGCCAAGTTGGGGATCAGCCCCAGCATTTT.

This clone has a single count. The chain is built from TRBV28 and TRBJ1-5, with D perhaps TRBD1 (6 bases). CDR1 is MDHEN and CDR2 is SYDVKM in the germline V gene. The V end was cut by 2 bases, the J end by 3 bases, with 11 bases between. This CDR3 contains 15 residues. The chain's CDR3 is CASSLADRFNQPQHF. In DNA, the CDR3 is TGTGCCAGCAGTTTAGCCGACAGGTTCAATCAGCCCCAGCATTTT. Full variable domain (outside the CDR3, taken from reference TRBV28 and TRBJ1-5): DVKVTQSSRYLVKRTGEKVFLECVQDMDHENMFWYRQDPGLGLRLIYFSYDVKMKEKGDIPEGYSVSREKKERFSLILESASTNQTSMYLCASSLADRFNQPQHFGDGTRLSIL.

The table lists this clone with a few counts. The CDR3 bases are TGCAGCGGGCACAGGGCGAACACTGAAGCTTTCTTT. Amino acids: CSGHRANTEAFF. This chain connects TRBV29-1 to TRBJ1-1; D might be TRBD1 (6 bases). This CDR3 comprises 12 residues. Trimming removed 7 bases from V and 1 base from J, with 10 bases in between. Germline lookup yields CDR1 SQVTM and CDR2 ANQGSEA. Variable domain in full (rest from reference TRBV29-1 and TRBJ1-1): SAVISQKPSRDICQRGTSLTIQCQVDSQVTMMFWYRQQPGQSLTLIATANQGSEATYESGFVIDKFPISRPNLTFSTLTVSNMSPEDSSIYLCSGHRANTEAFFGQGTRLTVV.

This clone was recorded once. This rearrangement joins TRBV25-1 to TRBJ1-1; TRBD1 matches 7 bases. The germline CDR1 and CDR2 sequences are MGHDK and SYGVNS. V lost 5 bases to trimming and J lost 9 bases; unmatched junction nucleotides: 9. This CDR3 spans 13 amino acids. CDR3 residues: CASSLATGPQAFF. CDR3 coding DNA: TGTGCCAGCAGTTTGGCGACAGGGCCTCAAGCTTTCTTT.

This chain links TRBV5-1 with TRBJ1-4, with 7 nucleotides matching TRBD1. The length of the CDR3 is 17 residues. Germline loops: CDR1 SGHRS, CDR2 YFSETQ. The V and J ends lost 4 bases and 7 bases, in that order; junction bases with no gene match: 16. The CDR3 loop is CASSKGTAADVGEKLFF. The CDR3 DNA reads as TGCGCCAGCAGCAAAGGGACAGCCGCTGATGTGGGTGAAAAACTGTTTTTT.

To note about this clone: Its ends do not fully match the called genes, so a read error is possible. CDR3 region: CASREGVTEAFF. The CDR3 DNA is TGTGCCAGCAGGGAAGGGGTAACTGAAGCTTTCTTT. This chain joins TRBV2 and TRBJ1-1; D perhaps matches TRBD1 (5 bases). From germline, CDR1 is SNHLY and CDR2 FYNNEI. The CDR3 contains 12 residues. Full variable domain (outside the CDR3, taken from reference TRBV2 and TRBJ1-1): EPEVTQTPSHQVTQMGQEVILRCVPISNHLYFYWYRQILGQKVEFLVSFYNNEISEKSEIFDDQFSVERPDGSNFTLKIRSTKLEDSAMYFCASREGVTEAFFGQGTRLTVV.

J is TRBJ2-6 and V is TRBV19; D unresolved. This CDR3 contains 15 residues. Germline lookup yields CDR1 LNHDA and CDR2 SQIVND (reference sequence). Trimming cost V 3 bases and J 3 bases, with 9 bases left between them. This chain's CDR3 is CASSIGYGGANVLTF. In DNA form, the CDR3 reads TGTGCCAGTAGTATCGGTTATGGTGGGGCCAACGTCCTGACTTTC. The variable domain in full, completed from reference TRBV19 and TRBJ2-6, reads DGGITQSPKYLFRKEGQNVTLSCEQNLNHDAMYWYRQDPGQGLRLIYYSQIVNDFQKGDIAEGYSVSREKKESFPLTVTSAQKNPTAFYLCASSIGYGGANVLTFGAGSRLTVL.

The rearrangement uses TRBV20-1 and TRBJ1-1; D remains ambiguous. The CDR3 runs to 10 residues. Germline V CDR1 and CDR2: DFQATT, SNEGSKA (reference sequence). V was cut by 3 bases and J by 8 bases, with 7 bases left in between. The CDR3 sequence: CSARLGEAFF. CDR3 nucleotide sequence: TGCAGTGCTAGGTTGGGGGAAGCTTTCTTT.

The genes are TRBV19 and TRBJ1-4; TRBD1 is a possible D gene (6 bases). Between the trimmed V and J ends, which lost 3 bases and 3 bases, there was a span of 11 bases. Germline V gives CDR1 LNHDA, CDR2 SQIVND (reference sequence). The CDR3 length is 15 residues. This CDR3 is CASSMPRGANEKLFF. In DNA, the CDR3 is TGTGCCAGTAGTATGCCCAGGGGAGCTAATGAAAAACTGTTTTTT.